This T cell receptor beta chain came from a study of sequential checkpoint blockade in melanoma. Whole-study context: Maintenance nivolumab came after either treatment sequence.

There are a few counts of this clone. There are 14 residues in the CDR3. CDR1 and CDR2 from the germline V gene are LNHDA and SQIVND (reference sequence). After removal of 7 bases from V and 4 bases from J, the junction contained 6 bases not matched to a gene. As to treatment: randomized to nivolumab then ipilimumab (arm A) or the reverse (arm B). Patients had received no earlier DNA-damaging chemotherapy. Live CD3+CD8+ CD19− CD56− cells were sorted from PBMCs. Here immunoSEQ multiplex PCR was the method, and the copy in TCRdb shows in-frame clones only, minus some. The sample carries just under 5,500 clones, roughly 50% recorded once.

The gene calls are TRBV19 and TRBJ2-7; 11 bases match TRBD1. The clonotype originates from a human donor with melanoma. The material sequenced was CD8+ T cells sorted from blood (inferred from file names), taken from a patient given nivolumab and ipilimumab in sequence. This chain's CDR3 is CASIPGTGGYEQYF. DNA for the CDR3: TGTGCCAGTATCCCGGGGACAGGGGGTTACGAGCAGTACTTC.